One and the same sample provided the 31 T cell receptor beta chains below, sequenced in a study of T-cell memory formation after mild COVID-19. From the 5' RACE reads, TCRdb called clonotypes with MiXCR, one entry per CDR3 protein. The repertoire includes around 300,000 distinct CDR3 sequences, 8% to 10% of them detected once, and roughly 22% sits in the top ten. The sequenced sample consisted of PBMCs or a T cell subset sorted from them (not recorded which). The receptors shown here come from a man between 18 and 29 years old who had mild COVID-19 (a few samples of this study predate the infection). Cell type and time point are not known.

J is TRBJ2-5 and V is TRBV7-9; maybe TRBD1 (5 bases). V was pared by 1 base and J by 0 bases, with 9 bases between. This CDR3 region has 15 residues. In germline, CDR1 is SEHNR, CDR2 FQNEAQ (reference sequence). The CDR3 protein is CASSLGRVYQETQYF. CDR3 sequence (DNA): TGTGCCAGCAGCTTAGGCAGGGTTTACCAAGAGACCCAGTACTTC.

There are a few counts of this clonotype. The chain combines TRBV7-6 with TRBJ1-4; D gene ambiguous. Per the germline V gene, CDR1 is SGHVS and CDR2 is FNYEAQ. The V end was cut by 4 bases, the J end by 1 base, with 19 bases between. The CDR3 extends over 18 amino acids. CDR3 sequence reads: CASSSVPAGIQTNEKLFF. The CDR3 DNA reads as TGTGCCAGCAGCTCCGTCCCAGCCGGGATCCAAACTAATGAAAAACTGTTTTTT.

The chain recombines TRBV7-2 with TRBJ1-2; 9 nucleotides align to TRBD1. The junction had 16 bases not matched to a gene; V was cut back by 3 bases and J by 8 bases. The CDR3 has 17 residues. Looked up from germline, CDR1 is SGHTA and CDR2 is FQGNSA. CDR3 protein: CASSFGSGTGYRRGYTF. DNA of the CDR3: TGTGCCAGCAGCTTTGGATCCGGGACAGGGTATCGTCGAGGCTACACCTTC.

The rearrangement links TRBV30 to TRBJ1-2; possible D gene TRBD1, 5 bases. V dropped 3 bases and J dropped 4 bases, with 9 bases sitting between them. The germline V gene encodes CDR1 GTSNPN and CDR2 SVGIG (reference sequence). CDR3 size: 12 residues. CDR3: CAWSAQGYGYTF. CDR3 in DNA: TGTGCCTGGAGCGCGCAGGGCTATGGCTACACCTTC.

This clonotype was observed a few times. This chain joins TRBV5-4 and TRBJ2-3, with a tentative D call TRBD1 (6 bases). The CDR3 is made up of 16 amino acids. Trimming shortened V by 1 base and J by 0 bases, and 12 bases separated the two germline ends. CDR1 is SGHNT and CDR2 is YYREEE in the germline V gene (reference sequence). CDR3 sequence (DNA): TGTGCCAGCAGCTTGAGGACAGCCATTAGCACAGATACGCAGTATTTT. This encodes CASSLRTAISTDTQYF.

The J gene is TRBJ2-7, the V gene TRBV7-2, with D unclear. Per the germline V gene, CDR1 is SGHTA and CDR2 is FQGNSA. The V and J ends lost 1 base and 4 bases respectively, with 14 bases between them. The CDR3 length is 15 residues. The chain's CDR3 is CASSLDPLQSYEQYV. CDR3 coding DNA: TGTGCCAGCAGCTTAGACCCGCTGCAAAGTTACGAGCAGTACGTC.

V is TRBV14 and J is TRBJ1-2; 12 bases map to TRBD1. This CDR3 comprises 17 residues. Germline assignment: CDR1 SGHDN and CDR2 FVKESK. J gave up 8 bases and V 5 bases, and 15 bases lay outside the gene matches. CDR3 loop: CASSKTGTGGSRSGYTF. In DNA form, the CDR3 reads TGTGCCAGCAGCAAGACCGGGACAGGGGGCTCACGTTCGGGCTACACCTTC.

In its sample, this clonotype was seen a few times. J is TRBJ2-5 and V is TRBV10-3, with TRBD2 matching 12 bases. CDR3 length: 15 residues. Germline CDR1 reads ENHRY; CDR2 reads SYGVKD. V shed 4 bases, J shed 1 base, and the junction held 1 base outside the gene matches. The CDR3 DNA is TGTGCCATCAGTGCTAGCGGGGGGGCCCAAGAGACCCAGTACTTC. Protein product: CAISASGGAQETQYF.

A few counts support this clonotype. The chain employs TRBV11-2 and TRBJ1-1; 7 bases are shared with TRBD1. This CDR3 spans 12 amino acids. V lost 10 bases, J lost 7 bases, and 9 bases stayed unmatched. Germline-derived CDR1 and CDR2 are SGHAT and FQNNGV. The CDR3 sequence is CATQGEGSEAFF. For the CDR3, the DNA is TGTGCCACCCAGGGGGAGGGAAGTGAAGCTTTCTTT.

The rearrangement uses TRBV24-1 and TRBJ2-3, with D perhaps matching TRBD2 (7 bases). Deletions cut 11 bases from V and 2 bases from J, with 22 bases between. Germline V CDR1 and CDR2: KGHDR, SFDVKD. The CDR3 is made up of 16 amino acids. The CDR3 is CAIAAGAGHTTDTQYF. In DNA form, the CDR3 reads TGTGCCATCGCCGCGGGGGCGGGGCATACCACAGATACGCAGTATTTT.

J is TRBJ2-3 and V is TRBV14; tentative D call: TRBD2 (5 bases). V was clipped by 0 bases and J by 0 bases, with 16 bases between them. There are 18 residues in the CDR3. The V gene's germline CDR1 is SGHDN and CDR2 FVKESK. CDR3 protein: CASSQDSQDSFSTDTQYF. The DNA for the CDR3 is TGTGCCAGCAGCCAAGATTCCCAGGACTCCTTTAGCACAGATACGCAGTATTTT.

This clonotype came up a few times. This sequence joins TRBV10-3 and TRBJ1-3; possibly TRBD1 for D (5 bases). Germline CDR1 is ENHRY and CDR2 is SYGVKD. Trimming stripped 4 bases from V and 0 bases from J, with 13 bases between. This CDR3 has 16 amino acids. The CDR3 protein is CAISGGDGSSGNTIYF. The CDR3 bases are TGTGCCATCAGTGGCGGGGACGGCAGCTCTGGAAACACCATATATTTT.

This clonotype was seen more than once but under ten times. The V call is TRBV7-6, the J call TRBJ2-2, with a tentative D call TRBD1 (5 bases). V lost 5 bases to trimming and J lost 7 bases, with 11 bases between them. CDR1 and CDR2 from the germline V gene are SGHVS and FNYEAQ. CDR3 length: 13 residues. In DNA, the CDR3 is TGTGCCAGCAGCCTTATCCAGGGCGGGGAGCTGTTTTTT. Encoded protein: CASSLIQGGELFF.

As DNA, the CDR3 is TGTGCCAGCAGCCAAGATTTCAGCGGGGCCCCCAATGAGCAGTTCTTC. Encoded protein: CASSQDFSGAPNEQFF. The chain is built from TRBV3-1 and TRBJ2-1; 7 nucleotides align to TRBD2. The CDR3 runs to 16 residues. Unmatched junction bases numbered 8, after V lost 0 bases and J lost 6 bases. Germline V gene data show CDR1 as LGHDT and CDR2 as YNNKEL (reference sequence).

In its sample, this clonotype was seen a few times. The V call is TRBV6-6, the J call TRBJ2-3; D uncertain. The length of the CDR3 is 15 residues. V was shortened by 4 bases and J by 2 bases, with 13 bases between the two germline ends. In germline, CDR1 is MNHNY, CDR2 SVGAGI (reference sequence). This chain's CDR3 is CASSSVYGHTDTQYF. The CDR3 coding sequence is TGTGCCAGCAGTTCGGTTTACGGTCACACAGATACGCAGTATTTT.

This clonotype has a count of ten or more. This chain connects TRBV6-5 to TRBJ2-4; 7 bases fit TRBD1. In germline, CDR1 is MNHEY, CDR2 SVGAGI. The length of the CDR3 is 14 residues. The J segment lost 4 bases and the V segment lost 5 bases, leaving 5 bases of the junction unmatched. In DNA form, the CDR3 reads TGTGCCAGCAGTCCCTCGGGACAGAAAAACATTCAGTACTTC. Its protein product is CASSPSGQKNIQYF.

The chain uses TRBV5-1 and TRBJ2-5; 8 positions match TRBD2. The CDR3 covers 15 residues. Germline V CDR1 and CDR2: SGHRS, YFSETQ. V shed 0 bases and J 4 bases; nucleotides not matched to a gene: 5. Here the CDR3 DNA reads TGCGCCAGCAGCTTGGACAGCGGGGGACTAGAGACCCAGTACTTC. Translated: CASSLDSGGLETQYF.

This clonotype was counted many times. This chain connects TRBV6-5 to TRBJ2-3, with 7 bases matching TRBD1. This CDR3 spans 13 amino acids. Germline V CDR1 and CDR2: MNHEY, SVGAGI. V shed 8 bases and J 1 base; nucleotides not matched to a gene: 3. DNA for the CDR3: TGTGCCAGCGGGCAGGGGGGCACAGATACGCAGTATTTT. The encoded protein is CASGQGGTDTQYF.

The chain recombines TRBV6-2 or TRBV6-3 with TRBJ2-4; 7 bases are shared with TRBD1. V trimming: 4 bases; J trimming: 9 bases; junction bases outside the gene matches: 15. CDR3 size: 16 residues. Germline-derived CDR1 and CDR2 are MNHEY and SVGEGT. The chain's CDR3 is CASSSGTEVAKGIQYF. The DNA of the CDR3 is TGTGCCAGCAGTTCCGGGACAGAAGTAGCCAAGGGCATTCAGTACTTC.

The CDR3 nucleotides are TGTGCCAGCAGTAGAACGGGACAGGGATTTACCGGGGCCAACGTCCTGACTTTC. It translates to CASSRTGQGFTGANVLTF. The chain recombines TRBV7-9 with TRBJ2-6; 9 nucleotides align to TRBD1. J lost 4 bases, V lost 6 bases, and 13 bases had no gene match. Germline CDR1 is SEHNR and CDR2 is FQNEAQ (reference sequence). CDR3 length: 18 residues.

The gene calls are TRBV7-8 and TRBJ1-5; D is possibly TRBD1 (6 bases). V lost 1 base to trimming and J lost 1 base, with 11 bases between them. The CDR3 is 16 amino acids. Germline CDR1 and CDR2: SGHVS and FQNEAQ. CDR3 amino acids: CASSLDWGASNQPQHF. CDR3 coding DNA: TGTGCCAGCAGCTTAGATTGGGGGGCAAGCAATCAGCCCCAGCATTTT.

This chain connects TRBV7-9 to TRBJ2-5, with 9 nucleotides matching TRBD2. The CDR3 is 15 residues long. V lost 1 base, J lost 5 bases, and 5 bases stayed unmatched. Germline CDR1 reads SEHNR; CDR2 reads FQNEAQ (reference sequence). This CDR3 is CASSLVLAGTETQYF. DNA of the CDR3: TGTGCCAGCAGCTTAGTTCTAGCGGGGACCGAGACCCAGTACTTC.

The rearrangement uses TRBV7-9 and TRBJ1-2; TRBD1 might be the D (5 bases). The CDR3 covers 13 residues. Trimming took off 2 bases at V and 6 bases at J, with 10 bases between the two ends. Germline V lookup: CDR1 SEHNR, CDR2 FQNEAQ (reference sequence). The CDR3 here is CASSLQGWDGYTF. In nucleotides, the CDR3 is TGTGCCAGCAGCTTACAGGGATGGGATGGCTACACCTTC. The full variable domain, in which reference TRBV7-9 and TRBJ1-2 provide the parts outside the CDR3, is DTGVSQNPRHKITKRGQNVTFRCDPISEHNRLYWYRQTLGQGPEFLTYFQNEAQLEKSRLLSDRFSAERPKGSFSTLEIQRTEQGDSAMYLCASSLQGWDGYTFGSGTRLTVV.

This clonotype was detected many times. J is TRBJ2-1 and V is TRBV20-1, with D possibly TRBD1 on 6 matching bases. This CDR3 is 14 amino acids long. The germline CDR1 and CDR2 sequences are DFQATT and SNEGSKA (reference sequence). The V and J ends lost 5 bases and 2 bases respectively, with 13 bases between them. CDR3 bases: TGCAGTGCTCGTACAGGGTTAGCCTACAATGAGCAGTTCTTC. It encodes CSARTGLAYNEQFF.

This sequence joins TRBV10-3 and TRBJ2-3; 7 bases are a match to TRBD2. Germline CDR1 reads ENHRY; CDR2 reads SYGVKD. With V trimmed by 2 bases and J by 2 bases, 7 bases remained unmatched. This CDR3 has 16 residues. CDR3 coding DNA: TGTGCCATCAGTGAGATGGCGGGGGTAACCACAGATACGCAGTATTTT. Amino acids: CAISEMAGVTTDTQYF.

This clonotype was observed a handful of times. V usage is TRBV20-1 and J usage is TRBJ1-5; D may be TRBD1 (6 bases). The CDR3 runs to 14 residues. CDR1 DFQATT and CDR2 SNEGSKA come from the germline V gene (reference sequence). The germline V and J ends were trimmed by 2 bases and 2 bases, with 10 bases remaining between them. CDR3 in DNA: TGCAGTGCTAGATGGGGGGCGGGCAATCAGCCCCAGCATTTT. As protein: CSARWGAGNQPQHF.

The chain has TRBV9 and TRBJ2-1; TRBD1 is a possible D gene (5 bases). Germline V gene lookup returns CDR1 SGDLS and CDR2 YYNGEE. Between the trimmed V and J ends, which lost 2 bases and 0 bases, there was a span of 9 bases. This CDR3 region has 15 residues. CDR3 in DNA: TGTGCCAGCAGCGTGGGTGACAGCTCCTACAATGAGCAGTTCTTC. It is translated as CASSVGDSSYNEQFF.

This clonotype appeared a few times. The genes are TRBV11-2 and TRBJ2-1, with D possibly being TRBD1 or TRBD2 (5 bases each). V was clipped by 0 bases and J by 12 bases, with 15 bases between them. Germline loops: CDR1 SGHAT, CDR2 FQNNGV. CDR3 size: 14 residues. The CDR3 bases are TGTGCCAGCAGCTTAGATTCGGGGCGCGTGGTGCAGTTCTTC. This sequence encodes CASSLDSGRVVQFF.

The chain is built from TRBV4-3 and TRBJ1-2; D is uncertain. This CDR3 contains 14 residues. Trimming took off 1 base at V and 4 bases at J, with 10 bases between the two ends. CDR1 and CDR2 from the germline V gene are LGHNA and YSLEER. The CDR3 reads CASSQAAGIYGYTF. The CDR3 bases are TGCGCCAGCAGCCAAGCGGCAGGAATCTATGGCTACACCTTC.

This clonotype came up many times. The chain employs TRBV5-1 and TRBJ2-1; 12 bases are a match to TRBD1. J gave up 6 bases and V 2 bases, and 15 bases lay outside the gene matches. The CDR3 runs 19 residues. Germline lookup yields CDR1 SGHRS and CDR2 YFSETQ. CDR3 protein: CASSFRGQGAGTPINEQFF. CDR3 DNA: TGCGCCAGCAGCTTTCGGGGACAGGGGGCCGGGACTCCCATCAATGAGCAGTTCTTC.

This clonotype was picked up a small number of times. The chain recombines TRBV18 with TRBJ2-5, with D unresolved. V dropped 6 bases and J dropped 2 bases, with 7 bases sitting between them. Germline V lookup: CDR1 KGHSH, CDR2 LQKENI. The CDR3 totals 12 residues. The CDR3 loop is CASSPDQETQYF. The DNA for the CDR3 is TGTGCCAGCTCCCCCGATCAAGAGACCCAGTACTTC.